The source of this T cell receptor beta chain is a study of sequential checkpoint blockade in melanoma. The overall study: Each arm's sequence ended with maintenance nivolumab.

Treatment specified: randomized to nivolumab then ipilimumab (arm A) or the reverse (arm B). Patients had received no earlier DNA-damaging chemotherapy. The CDR3 consists of 12 residues. Germline V CDR1 and CDR2: PRHDT, FYEKMQ (reference sequence). Comment on this clone: Germline and junction disagree at one end, which may indicate a read error.

The data were produced by immunoSEQ multiplex PCR, yet TCRdb's version contains in-frame clones alone and is incomplete. Of approximately 3,700 clones detected, approximately 62% appear once; the ten largest clones hold around 20%. The receptor was derived from a human patient with melanoma. Some clones in this sample may be carry-over from other donors' samples. The chain couples TRBV13 to TRBJ1-1, with D possibly matching TRBD1 (6 bases). The sample here was CD8+ T cells sorted from blood (inferred from file names), taken from a patient given nivolumab and ipilimumab in sequence. The CDR3 sequence is CASSSRDTEAFF. The CDR3 DNA follows: TGTGCCAGCAGCTCCCGGGACACAGAAGCTTTCTTT.